These 26 T cell receptor beta chains share one sample of origin, sequenced in a study of shared clonotypes between healthy human individuals. It was CD45RO-negative cells, positively selected for CCR7, that made up naive CD8 cells, with terminally differentiated effector memory CD45RA+ cells excluded. Clones were read by immunoSEQ multiplex PCR, and TCRdb kept only the in-frame ones, dropping some. The sample comprises around 1.9 million clones, 93% of which are singletons, and less than 2% rests with the top ten. Input material: naive CD8+ T cells from PBMCs. The source is a man in his late teens or twenties in good health. Some clones in this sample may be carry-over from other donors' samples.

This rearrangement joins TRBV15 to TRBJ2-1; tentatively, D is TRBD2 (5 bases). V lost 0 bases to trimming and J lost 2 bases, with 8 bases between them. The V gene's germline CDR1 is LNHNV and CDR2 YYDKDF (reference sequence). This CDR3 is 15 amino acids long. In DNA, the CDR3 is TGTGCCACCAGCAGAGAAGCCGGGACCTACAATGAGCAGTTCTTC. Its translation: CATSREAGTYNEQFF.

This sequence joins TRBV6-6 and TRBJ2-1; D is ambiguous. Trimming cost V 3 bases and J 7 bases, with 7 bases left between them. CDR3 length: 12 residues. Germline V gene data show CDR1 as MNHNY and CDR2 as SVGAGI (reference sequence). The CDR3, as DNA: TGTGCCAGCAGTTATTCGATAAATGAGCAGTTCTTC. It yields the protein CASSYSINEQFF.

The chain has TRBV5-6 and TRBJ2-7, with TRBD2 matching over 11 bases. The CDR3 consists of 16 residues. J lost 6 bases, V lost 4 bases, and 12 bases had no gene match. The germline V gene has CDR1 SGHDT and CDR2 YYEEEE. The CDR3 DNA sequence: TGTGCCAGCAGCCAGTCCGCGGGACTAGCGGTTCTCGAGCAGTACTTC. This translates into CASSQSAGLAVLEQYF.

The rearrangement uses TRBV7-9 and TRBJ2-2; weak D call: TRBD2 (5 bases). V was pared by 3 bases and J by 5 bases, with 7 bases between. The germline V gene encodes CDR1 SEHNR and CDR2 FQNEAQ (reference sequence). CDR3 size: 13 residues. Here the CDR3 DNA reads TGTGCCAGCAGCTTGGACTGGACCGGGGAGCTGTTTTTT. Amino acids: CASSLDWTGELFF.

This clone has a handful of counts. The chain uses TRBV27 and TRBJ2-7; 10 nucleotides align to TRBD1. Trimming at V came to 3 bases and at J to 5 bases, leaving 7 bases not matched to a gene. CDR3 length: 15 residues. Germline CDR1 and CDR2: MNHEY and SMNVEV (reference sequence). The CDR3 reads CASSLATGGFHEQYF. In DNA, the CDR3 is TGTGCCAGCAGTTTGGCGACAGGGGGCTTCCACGAGCAGTACTTC.

The V and J genes are TRBV6-5 and TRBJ2-7; D is ambiguous. The CDR3 has 13 residues. The germline V and J ends were trimmed by 6 bases and 5 bases, with 14 bases remaining between them. Germline lookup yields CDR1 MNHEY and CDR2 SVGAGI. DNA of the CDR3: TGTGCCAGCAGCATAACGGGTTATAACGAGCAGTACTTC. Its translation is CASSITGYNEQYF.

This clone came up a few times. The genes are TRBV29-1 and TRBJ2-1, with 7 bases matching TRBD2. With V trimmed by 7 bases and J by 9 bases, 6 bases remained unmatched. Per the germline V gene, CDR1 is SQVTM and CDR2 is ANQGSEA. This CDR3 has 11 residues. CDR3: CSALGGSEQFF. The CDR3, as DNA: TGCAGCGCCTTGGGGGGGAGTGAGCAGTTCTTC.

V gene TRBV28 combines with J gene TRBJ1-2; possible D gene TRBD1, 6 bases. CDR1 and CDR2 (germline): MDHEN, SYDVKM. V lost 3 bases, J lost 3 bases, and 14 bases lay in between. The CDR3 length is 15 residues. The DNA of the CDR3 is TGTGCCAGCAGTTTCGGACAGACTGGGGACTATGGCTACACCTTC. Protein product: CASSFGQTGDYGYTF.

With respect to this clone: The identical CDR3 is also encoded by other nucleotide sequences in the sample. V is TRBV11-2 and J is TRBJ2-7, with TRBD2 matching over 7 bases. Per the germline V gene, CDR1 is SGHAT and CDR2 is FQNNGV. The CDR3 totals 13 residues. The ends lost 5 bases at V and 6 bases at J; junction bases unmatched: 7. DNA of the CDR3: TGTGCCAGCAGCCTTGGGAGGGCCGGCGAGCAGTACTTC. Amino acid sequence: CASSLGRAGEQYF.

The chain carries TRBV6-5 and TRBJ2-2; 7 bases are shared with TRBD2. CDR1 and CDR2 from the germline V gene are MNHEY and SVGAGI. J lost 9 bases, V lost 3 bases, and 10 bases had no gene match. This CDR3 is 15 amino acids long. This CDR3 is CASSYLAEGARELFF. As DNA, the CDR3 is TGTGCCAGCAGTTATCTAGCGGAGGGAGCGAGGGAGCTGTTTTTT.

The V gene is TRBV5-4, the J gene TRBJ2-7; D unresolved. CDR1 and CDR2 (germline): SGHNT, YYREEE (reference sequence). Trimming stripped 2 bases from V and 6 bases from J, with 18 bases between. There are 15 residues in the CDR3. In DNA form, the CDR3 reads TGTGCCAGCAGCTTCCTGGGGTCTACGGGTCTCGAGCAGTACTTC. This translates into CASSFLGSTGLEQYF.

The chain recombines TRBV29-1 with TRBJ2-1, with TRBD2 as a possible D gene (5 bases). Per germline, CDR1 SQVTM and CDR2 ANQGSEA. CDR3 length: 13 residues. Trimming stripped 4 bases from V and 4 bases from J, with 11 bases between. DNA of the CDR3: TGCAGCGTTGGAGAGGGTTCGTACAATGAGCAGTTCTTC. Protein sequence: CSVGEGSYNEQFF.

The chain has TRBV30 and TRBJ2-7, with D unclear. V lost 0 bases and J 1 base, leaving 7 bases between the germline ends. CDR3 length: 13 residues. Germline CDR1 reads GTSNPN; CDR2 reads SVGIG (reference sequence). The CDR3 bases are TGTGCCTGGAGTGTCGAGTCATCCTACGAGCAGTACTTC. It is translated as CAWSVESSYEQYF.

V is TRBV4-3 and J is TRBJ2-1; 9 nucleotides agree with TRBD2. V lost 4 bases, J lost 6 bases, and 13 bases stayed unmatched. The CDR3 runs to 17 residues. The germline V gene encodes CDR1 LGHNA and CDR2 YSLEER. Here the CDR3 DNA reads TGCGCCAGCAGCCGAGTTGGTTGGCGGGAGGGCCGCAATGAGCAGTTCTTC. Protein: CASSRVGWREGRNEQFF.

The V call is TRBV9, the J call TRBJ2-3; 15 bases map to TRBD2. This CDR3 region has 17 residues. V dropped 0 bases and J dropped 5; count of bases not matched to a gene: 4. Per germline, CDR1 SGDLS and CDR2 YYNGEE. The CDR3 is CASSVAWGLAGGDTQYF. The CDR3 coding sequence is TGTGCCAGCAGCGTAGCTTGGGGACTAGCGGGAGGAGATACGCAGTATTTT.

V usage is TRBV5-6 and J usage is TRBJ1-2, with D perhaps matching TRBD1 (5 bases). The V and J ends lost 4 bases and 3 bases respectively, with 13 bases between them. The CDR3 sequence is 14 residues long. Germline CDR1 SGHDT, CDR2 YYEEEE. Here the CDR3 reads CASSGGSFYYGYTF. CDR3 bases: TGTGCCAGCAGCGGGGGGAGTTTCTACTATGGCTACACCTTC.

The chain recombines TRBV5-4 with TRBJ2-1, with D possibly TRBD2 on 5 matching bases. Trimming pared 1 base from V and 9 bases from J, leaving 17 bases between. The CDR3 is 15 amino acids. Germline-derived CDR1 and CDR2 are SGHNT and YYREEE (reference sequence). The CDR3 sequence is CASSLWLERLGEQFF. CDR3 DNA: TGTGCCAGCAGCTTGTGGTTGGAGCGGTTAGGTGAGCAGTTCTTC.

CDR3 sequence: CASSSRDRVYEQYF. The DNA for the CDR3 is TGTGCCAGCAGCAGCCGGGACAGGGTTTACGAGCAGTACTTC. The chain uses TRBV9 and TRBJ2-7; 9 positions agree with TRBD1. CDR1 is SGDLS, CDR2 YYNGEE, per germline. The CDR3 totals 14 residues. The trim removed 4 bases at V and 4 bases at J, leaving 6 bases unmatched.

The chain recombines TRBV27 with TRBJ1-2; no clear D. Germline CDR1 and CDR2: MNHEY and SMNVEV (reference sequence). The CDR3 spans 15 residues. V lost 4 bases and J 4 bases, leaving 16 bases between the germline ends. The DNA of the CDR3 is TGTGCCAGCAGTTGGAGCTCCGGCTCCTTCTATGGCTACACCTTC. It encodes CASSWSSGSFYGYTF.

This sequence joins TRBV7-8 and TRBJ2-3; possible D gene TRBD2, 5 bases. V was trimmed by 2 bases and J by 4 bases, leaving 19 bases between them. The V gene's germline CDR1 is SGHVS and CDR2 FQNEAQ. The CDR3 extends over 17 amino acids. CDR3 in amino acids: CASSLSPGPSWADTQYF. The CDR3 DNA reads TGTGCCAGCAGCTTAAGTCCTGGCCCTAGCTGGGCAGATACGCAGTATTTT.

The genes are TRBV10-2 and TRBJ1-1, with 7 bases that match TRBD1. The CDR3 contains 12 residues. Germline-derived CDR1 and CDR2 are WSHSY and SAAADI. Trimming at V came to 4 bases and at J to 9 bases, leaving 5 bases not matched to a gene. The CDR3 DNA follows: TGCGCCAGCAGTGGGGAGGGGGCGCAAGCTTTCTTT. Its protein product is CASSGEGAQAFF.

Note on this clone: The sample contains more than one DNA sequence encoding this CDR3. The gene calls are TRBV6-5 and TRBJ2-1; D unclear. Germline V gene data show CDR1 as MNHEY and CDR2 as SVGAGI. There are 12 residues in the CDR3. The V end was cut by 2 bases, the J end by 7 bases, with 6 bases between. CDR3 region: CASSYSGNEQFF. The CDR3 bases are TGTGCCAGCAGTTACAGTGGGAATGAGCAGTTCTTC.

The chain joins TRBV5-1 to TRBJ1-1; maybe TRBD1 (6 bases). CDR3 length: 14 residues. The V end lost 4 bases, the J end lost 7 bases, and 17 bases lay between the germline ends. CDR1 and CDR2 from the germline V gene are SGHRS and YFSETQ. The CDR3 here is CASSHGTTQNEAFF. CDR3 in DNA: TGCGCCAGCAGCCACGGGACAACCCAGAATGAAGCTTTCTTT.

Turning to this clone: The junction does not match germline at one end; this may be a read error. This chain uses TRBV7-9 with TRBJ2-5; D is tentatively TRBD1 or TRBD2 (5 bases each). The CDR3 has 13 amino acids. From germline, CDR1 is SEHNR and CDR2 FQNEAQ (reference sequence). Here the CDR3 DNA reads TGTGCCGGCAGCCGAGGGGAACGCGAGACCCAGTACTTC. Residues: CAGSRGERETQYF.

The V gene is TRBV27, the J gene TRBJ2-7, with 7 bases aligning to TRBD1. V dropped 0 bases and J dropped 3; count of bases not matched to a gene: 8. This CDR3 comprises 16 residues. The V gene's germline CDR1 is MNHEY and CDR2 SMNVEV (reference sequence). The CDR3 DNA reads TGTGCCAGCAGTTTATCGTTAGGGGGCGATTTCTACGAGCAGTACTTC. Residues: CASSLSLGGDFYEQYF.

The V call is TRBV9, the J call TRBJ1-1; 9 bases map to TRBD1. V was pared by 4 bases and J by 4 bases, with 2 bases of the junction left unmatched. From germline, CDR1 is SGDLS and CDR2 YYNGEE. This CDR3 is built from 13 residues. CDR3 DNA sequence: TGTGCCAGCAGCTCGGACAGGGGCACTGAAGCTTTCTTT. It is translated as CASSSDRGTEAFF.